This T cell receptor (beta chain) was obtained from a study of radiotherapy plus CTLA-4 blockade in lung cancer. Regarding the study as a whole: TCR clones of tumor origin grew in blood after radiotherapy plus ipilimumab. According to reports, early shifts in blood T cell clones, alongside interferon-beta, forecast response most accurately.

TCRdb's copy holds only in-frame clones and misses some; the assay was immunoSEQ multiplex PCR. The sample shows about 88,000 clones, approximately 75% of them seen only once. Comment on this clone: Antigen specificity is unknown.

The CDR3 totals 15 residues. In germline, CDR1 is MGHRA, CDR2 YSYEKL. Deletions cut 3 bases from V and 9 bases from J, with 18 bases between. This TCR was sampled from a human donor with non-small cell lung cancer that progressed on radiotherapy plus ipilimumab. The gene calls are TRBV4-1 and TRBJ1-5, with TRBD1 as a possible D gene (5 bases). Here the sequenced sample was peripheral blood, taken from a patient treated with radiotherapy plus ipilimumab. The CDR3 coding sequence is TGCGCCAGCAGCCAGTCCGGGACCCTCGCTGGGCCCCAGCATTTT. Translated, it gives CASSQSGTLAGPQHF.